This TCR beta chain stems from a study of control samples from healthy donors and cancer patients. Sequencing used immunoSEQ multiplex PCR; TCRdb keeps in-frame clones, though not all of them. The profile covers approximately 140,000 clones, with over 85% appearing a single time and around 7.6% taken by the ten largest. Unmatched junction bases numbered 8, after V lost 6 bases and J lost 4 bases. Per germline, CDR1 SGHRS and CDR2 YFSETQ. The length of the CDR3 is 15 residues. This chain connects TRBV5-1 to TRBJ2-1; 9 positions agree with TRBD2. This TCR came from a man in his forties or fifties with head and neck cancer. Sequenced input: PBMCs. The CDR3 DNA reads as TGCGCCAGCACCCGCTCTAGCGGGGCGTACAATGAGCAGTTCTTC. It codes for CASTRSSGAYNEQFF.